The 20 T cell receptor beta chains presented below share a single source sample, sequenced in a study of T cell repertoires in cytomegalovirus infection. Each CDR3 protein is one row after TCRdb ran MiXCR on the reads. The data show about 830,000 distinct CDR3 sequences, approximately 32% seen once. Antigen specificity for these receptors is unknown. The sequencing here drew on cultured CD8+ T cells from PBMCs, taken from culture after CMV antigen stimulation. Receptors were obtained from a human donor in good health (CMV status not recorded). Some clones in this sample may be carry-over from other donors' samples.

There are many counts of this clonotype. The V and J genes are TRBV12-3 or TRBV12-4 and TRBJ1-5; D is undetermined. V lost 7 bases to trimming and J lost 2 bases, with 12 bases between them. The CDR3 has 14 residues. The DNA for the CDR3 is TGTGCCAGCACAAAAGGGAGCGGCAATCAGCCCCAGCATTTT. Amino acids: CASTKGSGNQPQHF.

The rearrangement links TRBV7-6 to TRBJ2-7, with 8 bases that match TRBD2. CDR1 is SGHVS and CDR2 is FNYEAQ in the germline V gene. This CDR3 spans 15 amino acids. The V segment lost 4 bases and the J segment 1 base; nucleotides outside the gene matches: 6. The CDR3: CASSSAAGGSYEQYF. CDR3 nucleotides: TGTGCCAGCAGCTCCGCTGCGGGGGGTTCCTACGAGCAGTACTTC.

CDR3 region: CASSYRKGSETQYF. The CDR3 DNA reads as TGTGCCAGCAGTTATAGAAAGGGATCTGAGACCCAGTACTTC. The chain has TRBV6-6 and TRBJ2-5, with unresolved D. The germline V and J ends were trimmed by 3 bases and 5 bases, with 13 bases remaining between them. CDR1 and CDR2 (germline): MNHNY, SVGAGI (reference sequence). The CDR3 length is 14 residues.

CDR3 DNA sequence: TGCGCCAGCAGCTTTGACCTCGTGGAGGATGAGCAGTTCTTC. Amino acid sequence: CASSFDLVEDEQFF. This chain links TRBV5-1 with TRBJ2-1, with a tentative D call TRBD2 (5 bases). Germline assignment: CDR1 SGHRS and CDR2 YFSETQ. The CDR3 covers 14 residues. Trimming removed 2 bases from V and 8 bases from J, with 14 bases in between.

This clonotype was recorded once. This chain connects TRBV7-9 to TRBJ2-1; D is possibly TRBD1 (6 bases). CDR3 length: 14 amino acids. Germline V lookup: CDR1 SEHNR, CDR2 FQNEAQ (reference sequence). V lost 6 bases and J 4 bases, leaving 13 bases between the germline ends. CDR3 protein: CASRPRTDYNEQFF. The CDR3 DNA sequence: TGTGCCAGCAGGCCGAGGACAGATTACAATGAGCAGTTCTTC.

The CDR3: CASSPGTGQYRETREQYF. The DNA of the CDR3 is TGTGCCAGCAGCCCCGGGACAGGGCAATACCGGGAAACTCGGGAGCAGTACTTC. The rearrangement uses TRBV6-5 and TRBJ2-7; 9 bases align to TRBD1. J gave up 7 bases and V 6 bases, and 22 bases lay outside the gene matches. This CDR3 is 18 amino acids long. The germline V gene encodes CDR1 MNHEY and CDR2 SVGAGI.

The gene calls are TRBV7-4 and TRBJ1-4; D remains ambiguous. The ends were cut back, 3 bases at V and 7 bases at J, with 15 bases in the middle. The CDR3 has 15 amino acids. The germline V gene encodes CDR1 SGHVT and CDR2 SQSDAQ. The CDR3 DNA reads as TGTGCCAGCAGCTTCTCGTCCAGAGGTAGTGAAAAACTGTTTTTT. It yields the protein CASSFSSRGSEKLFF.

The count of this clonotype is one. This may stem from a read error, because a much larger clone lies one nucleotide away. V is TRBV7-8 and J is TRBJ2-4, with TRBD2 identical over 10 bases. The CDR3 has 17 amino acids. CDR1 is SGHVS, CDR2 FQNEAQ, per germline. CDR3 sequence: CAGSLERGGSAKNIQYF. The CDR3 nucleotides read TGTGCCGGCAGCTTAGAGCGGGGGGGCTCGGCCAAAAACATTCAGTACTTC.

The J gene is TRBJ1-6, the V gene TRBV27; D not certain. Germline lookup yields CDR1 MNHEY and CDR2 SMNVEV (reference sequence). The CDR3 extends over 14 amino acids. V lost 7 bases, J lost 5 bases, and 12 bases lay in between. CDR3 sequence reads: CASTARQHNSPLHF. For the CDR3, the DNA is TGTGCCAGCACCGCTAGACAACATAATTCACCCCTCCACTTT.

The gene calls are TRBV10-2 and TRBJ1-2, with 11 positions matching TRBD1. Looked up from germline, CDR1 is WSHSY and CDR2 is SAAADI. The J segment lost 2 bases and the V segment lost 4 bases, leaving 3 bases of the junction unmatched. This CDR3 is built from 15 residues. In DNA form, the CDR3 reads TGCGCCAGCAGTGGGACAGGGGGCGACAACTATGGCTACACCTTC. This codes for CASSGTGGDNYGYTF.

This clonotype turned up a few times. V and J are TRBV19 and TRBJ2-4; D may be TRBD1 or TRBD2 (6 bases each). The V gene lost 7 bases and the J gene lost 1 base, with 23 bases spanning the gap. Per the germline V gene, CDR1 is LNHDA and CDR2 is SQIVND (reference sequence). This CDR3 region has 18 residues. The CDR3 sequence: CASTEWGAGGGAKNIQYF. CDR3 bases: TGTGCCAGTACCGAATGGGGGGCTGGAGGGGGGGCCAAAAACATTCAGTACTTC.

The V gene is TRBV9, the J gene TRBJ1-6; D may be TRBD1 (5 bases). The CDR3 is made up of 15 amino acids. V was pared by 0 bases and J by 10 bases, with 14 bases between. Per the germline V gene, CDR1 is SGDLS and CDR2 is YYNGEE. The CDR3 loop is CASSVGGRDGSPLHF. CDR3 coding DNA: TGTGCCAGCAGCGTAGGTGGCAGGGATGGATCACCCCTCCACTTT. The complete variable domain, with remaining parts taken from reference TRBV9 and TRBJ1-6, reads DSGVTQTPKHLITATGQRVTLRCSPRSGDLSVYWYQQSLDQGLQFLIQYYNGEERAKGNILERFSAQQFPDLHSELNLSSLELGDSALYFCASSVGGRDGSPLHFGNGTRLTVT.

This chain links TRBV6-5 with TRBJ1-3; D uncertain. Trimming pared 2 bases from V and 0 bases from J, leaving 14 bases between. CDR1 and CDR2 from the germline V gene are MNHEY and SVGAGI. The CDR3 length is 17 residues. Here the CDR3 reads CASSYLPGLNSGNTIYF. CDR3 nucleotide sequence: TGTGCCAGCAGTTACCTTCCAGGACTGAACTCTGGAAACACCATATATTTT.

This chain links TRBV27 with TRBJ2-2; unclear D gene. The CDR3 has 14 amino acids. Germline loops: CDR1 MNHEY, CDR2 SMNVEV (reference sequence). The ends were cut back, 5 bases at V and 6 bases at J, with 13 bases in the middle. In DNA, the CDR3 is TGTGCCAGCAGTCCCCTCTTCACAGCCGGGGAGCTGTTTTTT. Translated, it gives CASSPLFTAGELFF.

There are many counts of this clonotype. This chain uses TRBV7-6 with TRBJ1-5; unclear D gene. CDR3 size: 16 residues. The germline V gene has CDR1 SGHVS and CDR2 FNYEAQ. Trimming removed 6 bases at V and 5 bases at J, with 20 bases between. The DNA of the CDR3 is TGTGCCAGCAGTCAAATAGGGTCAAGACATGATCAGCCCCAGCATTTT. Translating gives CASSQIGSRHDQPQHF.

The chain carries TRBV6-2 or TRBV6-3 and TRBJ2-1; TRBD2 matches at 10 bases. The CDR3 has 16 amino acids. The V segment lost 7 bases and the J segment 4 bases; nucleotides outside the gene matches: 10. Germline V gene sequence: CDR1 MNHEY, CDR2 SVGEGT. The CDR3 protein is CASNSPGTSAYNEQFF. The CDR3 nucleotides are TGTGCCAGCAATTCCCCCGGGACTAGCGCTTACAATGAGCAGTTCTTC.

The V call is TRBV6-6, the J call TRBJ2-1; D uncertain. The V gene's germline CDR1 is MNHNY and CDR2 SVGAGI (reference sequence). The V end lost 2 bases, the J end lost 10 bases, and 9 bases lay between the germline ends. This CDR3 is 12 amino acids long. DNA of the CDR3: TGTGCCAGCAGTTACAACTCGTGGGAGCAGTTCTTC. Amino acid sequence: CASSYNSWEQFF.

The V gene is TRBV15, the J gene TRBJ2-7, with 8 bases lining up with TRBD1. Germline V CDR1 and CDR2: LNHNV, YYDKDF (reference sequence). This CDR3 region has 16 residues. V was pared by 0 bases and J by 2 bases, with 6 bases of the junction left unmatched. The CDR3 nucleotides are TGTGCCACCAGCAGAGATGCGGGACAGGTCCCCTACGAGCAGTACGTC. Its translation: CATSRDAGQVPYEQYV.

This clonotype was recorded a few times. The rearrangement joins TRBV6-5 to TRBJ2-3; 9 bases align to TRBD1. In germline, CDR1 is MNHEY, CDR2 SVGAGI. With 1 base clipped from V and 0 bases from J, the junction kept 14 bases outside the gene matches. CDR3 length: 20 residues. CDR3 sequence (DNA): TGTGCCAGCAGTTACTTGAGGTTCGAACAGGGGGCGTTGAGCACAGATACGCAGTATTTT. Amino acids: CASSYLRFEQGALSTDTQYF.

V is TRBV27 and J is TRBJ1-4, with 9 bases that match TRBD1. Germline CDR1 reads MNHEY; CDR2 reads SMNVEV (reference sequence). V shed 3 bases and J 8 bases; nucleotides not matched to a gene: 4. The CDR3 is 14 residues long. CDR3 DNA sequence: TGTGCCAGCAGTTTCACCGGGACAGGGGAAAAACTGTTTTTT. It yields the protein CASSFTGTGEKLFF.